This T cell receptor (beta chain) was captured by sequencing in a study of T cells in Graves' hyperthyroidism and ophthalmopathy. Trimming stripped 0 bases from V and 5 bases from J, with 10 bases between. This CDR3 has 15 residues. The V gene's germline CDR1 is LNHNV and CDR2 YYDKDF (reference sequence). The CDR3 regions of TCR beta were amplified from RNA transcripts. The TCR CDR3 first-round RT-PCR relied on the HTBI primer set. Via MiXCR, TCRdb re-called the multiplex PCR reads, giving one row per CDR3 protein. The sample consists of approximately 300,000 distinct CDR3 sequences, around 20% of them appearing once. Ophthalmopathy cases met thresholds of Clinical Activity Score at least 3, NOSPECS grade at least 4 and duration under 3 months. Only a few counts were recorded for this clonotype. The antigen remains unidentified. General study findings and limits: A model using 13 V-J features told ophthalmopathy apart from stable hyperthyroidism.

This TCR was sampled from a middle-aged man with Graves' ophthalmopathy. The chain has TRBV15 and TRBJ1-4, with D possibly being TRBD1 (5 bases). The sequenced sample consisted of blood. In DNA form, the CDR3 reads TGTGCCACCAGCAGAGATCGACAGATCAATGAAAAACTGTTTTTT. Its protein product is CATSRDRQINEKLFF.